A selection of T cell receptor beta chains follows, all from one sample in a study of cytomegalovirus exposure and HLA in healthy donors. Clones were read by immunoSEQ multiplex PCR, and TCRdb kept only the in-frame ones, dropping some. Among about 120,000 clones listed, 60% to 85% were seen once. The source material was PBMCs. The receptors were sampled from a female donor in good health and CMV-seronegative. Each CDR3 is given with its conserved first and last residue. D genes are given only for firm matches. The size field is filled for only some rows; it gives once, few, many or a size class.

. TRBJ1-5 TRBV5-5 . CASSSGVYSNQPQHF TGTGCCAGCAGCTCAGGGGTATATAGCAATCAGCCCCAGCATTTT
TRBD1 TRBJ2-7 TRBV5-1 . CASSLGIQGTAYEQYF TGCGCCAGCAGCTTGGGAATACAGGGGACCGCCTACGAGCAGTACTTC
. TRBJ1-5 TRBV6-6 . CASSYTGVGAYQPQHF TGTGCCAGCAGTTACACAGGCGTCGGTGCCTATCAGCCCCAGCATTTT
. TRBJ1-3 TRBV2 . CASSEPGVRGNTIYF TGTGCCAGCAGTGAACCCGGGGTGAGAGGAAACACCATATATTTT
TRBD2 TRBJ2-7 TRBV10-3 . CAISDIAGGPGEQYF TGTGCCATCAGTGACATAGCGGGAGGGCCGGGCGAGCAGTACTTC
. TRBJ2-6 TRBV7-8 once CASSPRVGGSRSGANGLTF TGTGCCAGCAGCCCACGAGTGGGGGGATCGAGGTCTGGGGCCAACGGCCTGACTTTC
. TRBJ1-2 TRBV10-3 . CAISVGQGYGYTF TGTGCCATCAGTGTTGGTCAGGGGTATGGCTACACCTTC
TRBD2 TRBJ2-3 TRBV28 . CASSRSGHFTDTQYF TGTGCCAGCAGCCGTAGCGGGCACTTCACAGATACGCAGTATTTT
. TRBJ2-1 TRBV6-1 . CASHPFKASEQFF TGTGCCAGCCATCCCTTTAAAGCAAGTGAGCAGTTCTTC
. TRBJ1-4 TRBV4-1 few CASSQVMRFATNEKLFF TGCGCCAGCAGCCAAGTGATGAGGTTTGCAACTAATGAAAAACTGTTTTTT
. TRBJ2-5 TRBV2 . CASLTSTGSETQYF TGTGCCAGCCTGACCAGCACAGGGTCGGAGACCCAGTACTTC
. TRBJ2-1 TRBV7-2 . CASSFQAFGNEQFF TGTGCCAGCAGCTTCCAGGCCTTTGGGAATGAGCAGTTCTTC
. TRBJ2-2 TRBV2 once CASWRVKNTGELFF TGTGCCAGCTGGCGGGTGAAGAACACCGGGGAGCTGTTTTTT
TRBD2 TRBJ2-1 TRBV6-5 . CASSYFGSGRGNEQFF TGTGCCAGCAGTTATTTCGGTAGCGGGAGGGGCAATGAGCAGTTCTTC
. TRBJ1-1 TRBV7-6 . CASSLGPWGGNTEAFF TGTGCCAGCAGCTTAGGGCCTTGGGGCGGGAACACTGAAGCTTTCTTT
. TRBJ2-7 TRBV18 . CASSPSNFYEQYF TGTGCCAGCTCACCCTCGAACTTCTACGAGCAGTACTTC
TRBD1 TRBJ1-4 TRBV5-4 few CASSFRGQGEKLFF TGTGCCAGCAGCTTTCGGGGACAGGGTGAAAAACTGTTTTTT
. TRBJ2-5 TRBV5-4 . CASSDWGLEEQYF TGTGCCAGCAGCGACTGGGGGCTAGAAGAGCAGTACTTC
. TRBJ1-6 TRBV28 . CASLLGARNNSPLHF TGTGCCAGCTTGTTGGGGGCGAGGAATAATTCACCCCTCCACTTT
TRBD1 TRBJ2-7 TRBV18 . CASSPRTGGVGGEQYF TGTGCCAGCTCACCGCGGACAGGGGGTGTGGGAGGCGAGCAGTACTTC
. TRBJ2-1 TRBV7-9 . CASSPRLGVGNEQFF TGTGCCAGCAGCCCTCGACTAGGGGTCGGCAATGAGCAGTTCTTC
. TRBJ1-2 TRBV19 . CASSMQVRLYGYTF TGTGCCAGTAGTATGCAGGTTCGGCTCTATGGCTACACCTTC
. TRBJ2-1 TRBV28 few CASTHSIPEQFF TGTGCCAGCACCCATAGCATCCCCGAGCAGTTCTTC
TRBD2 TRBJ2-4 TRBV28 . CASSLRRLAGENIQYF TGTGCCAGCAGTTTACGCCGACTAGCGGGAGAAAACATTCAGTACTTC
TRBD2 TRBJ2-5 TRBV11-2 . CASSSPGGAQETQYF TGTGCCAGCAGCTCCCCCGGGGGGGCCCAAGAGACCCAGTACTTC
. TRBJ2-6 TRBV7-9 . CASSPPRSRSSGANVLTF TGTGCCAGCAGCCCACCCCGTTCTAGATCCTCTGGGGCCAACGTCCTGACTTTC
. TRBJ2-3 TRBV2 once CASSDRLVGADTQYF TGTGCCAGCAGTGACCGACTAGTAGGGGCAGATACGCAGTATTTT
. TRBJ1-2 TRBV5-8 . CASSLAAGFGYTF TGTGCCAGCAGCTTGGCAGCGGGTTTTGGCTACACCTTC
. TRBJ2-6 TRBV15 . CATSRDGAGAAGANVLTF TGTGCCACCAGCAGAGATGGGGCAGGGGCGGCTGGGGCCAACGTCCTGACTTTC
. TRBJ1-1 TRBV15 . CATSRERGVMNTEAFF TGTGCCACCAGCAGAGAGCGGGGGGTCATGAACACTGAAGCTTTCTTT